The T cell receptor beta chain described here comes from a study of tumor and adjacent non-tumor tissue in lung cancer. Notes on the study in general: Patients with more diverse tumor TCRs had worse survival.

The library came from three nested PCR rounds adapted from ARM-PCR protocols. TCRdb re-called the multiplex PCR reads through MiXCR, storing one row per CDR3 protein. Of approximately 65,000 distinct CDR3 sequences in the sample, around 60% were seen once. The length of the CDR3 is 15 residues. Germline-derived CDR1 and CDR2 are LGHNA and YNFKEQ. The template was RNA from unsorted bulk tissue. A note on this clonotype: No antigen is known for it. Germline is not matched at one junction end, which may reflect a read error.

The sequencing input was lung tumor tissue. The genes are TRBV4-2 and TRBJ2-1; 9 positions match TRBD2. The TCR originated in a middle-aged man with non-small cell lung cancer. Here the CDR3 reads CASSHLSGGLNEQLF. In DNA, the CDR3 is TGTGCCAGCAGTCACCTAAGCGGGGGGTTGAATGAGCAGTTATTC.